This section outlines one TCR beta chain sequence together with its context. As yet, its antigen is unknown. This entry comes from a study of shared clonotypes between healthy human individuals. Study findings and constraints: Between a few donors, naive CD4 clonotypes were shared at a level of around 4.8%. The sampled material consisted only of blood, and tissue repertoires are likely to differ.

Several immunoSEQ plates held equal portions of the genomic DNA taken from each subset. Generated by immunoSEQ multiplex PCR, the TCRdb table keeps only in-frame clones and is missing some. The repertoire includes approximately 700,000 clones, 73% of them detected once, and roughly 2% sits in the top ten. The V end lost 3 bases, the J end lost 7 bases, and 10 bases lay between the germline ends. Germline CDR1 and CDR2: SNHLY and FYNNEI. This CDR3 contains 13 residues. Subsets obtained from CD4+ cells comprised CD45RA+ naive and CD45RA-negative memory cells. What was sequenced was memory CD4+ T cells sorted from blood. Subset meaning: CD45RA-negative fraction. The receptor's source is a woman in her twenties or thirties in good health. The chain combines TRBV2 with TRBJ2-1; D not certain. CDR3 region: CASSEIVFNEQFF. CDR3 nucleotide sequence: TGTGCCAGCAGTGAGATAGTCTTTAATGAGCAGTTCTTC.